This TCR beta chain was profiled in a study of neurological immune-mediated disorders (dated by TCRdb to 2018 to 2020). Background for the entire study: Of the 35 or so multiple sclerosis patients, about 30 had relapsing-remitting MS and 3 had secondary progressive MS. Peripheral blood TCR-beta repertoires from patients with HTLV-I-associated myelopathy (HAM/TSP), patients with multiple sclerosis, and healthy controls were compared in the study using UMI-based sequencing. Of the roughly 68 subjects in the cohort, approximately 15 were HAM/TSP patients, roughly 35 were multiple sclerosis patients, and around 20 were healthy controls. Alongside PBMC samples, the set of some 98 TCR-beta libraries contained longitudinal samples, technical triplicates, and paired CD4+ and CD8+ T-cell subsets that had been sorted. The study at large found these results: TCR clonal expansion was highest in HAM/TSP patients and lowest in MS patients, with MS patients falling below even healthy controls. No identical CDR3 amino acid sequences were shared among expanded clones across subjects, suggesting private TCR-beta repertoires in all groups. No clinical or MRI features were associated with the MS cluster, and the authors said that larger cohorts are needed. In phylogenetic analysis, the repertoires of 18 of 34 MS patients grouped into a cluster of related CDR3 sequences, which suggests a possible signature at the repertoire level.

For the unsorted PBMC libraries, 2 million PBMCs were stored in RNAlater at -80 degrees C until RNA extraction and were used to generate the libraries. Multiple sclerosis patients were enrolled in a US clinical protocol evaluating disease progression by magnetic resonance imaging. Peripheral blood underwent Ficoll-Hypaque density gradient centrifugation to isolate PBMCs, which were then cryopreserved in liquid nitrogen. There are many counts of this clonotype. The antigen it binds to is not known. No clone much larger than this one lies a single base away; base qualities are absent. The CDR3 contains 14 residues, cysteine and phenylalanine counted. Only the CDR3 DNA stays, 42 bases, in frame from base 1. The V end loses 6 bases and the J end loses 4 bases, and a stretch of 15 bases separates them. Taken from the germline V gene, the CDR1 and CDR2 loops are ENHRY and SYGVKD. cDNA synthesis used template-switch 5'RACE with a primer carrying a 10-nucleotide random unique molecular identifier tagging each TCR transcript. Over 170 million TCR-beta sequences, covering 15-18 subjects, were produced in each sequencing run. Total RNA was extracted with the RNeasy kit. The KAPA Real-time Library Amplification kit was used to amplify TCR-beta VDJ regions with primers targeting the TCR constant region and the 5'RACE anchor. Sample indexes and Illumina adaptors were added in a first PCR, and a second PCR then increased library yield. The roughly 650 bp TCR product was size-selected on a 2% E-gel SizeSelection system after Ampure bead purification. Before pooling, library quality was checked on a Bioanalyzer, concentration was measured with Qubit, and libraries were quantified with the Kapa Library Quantification kit. Libraries were sequenced paired-end 2 x 150 bp on an Illumina HiSeq 2500. To increase sequence diversity, about 25-31% phiX was spiked into each library pool. Under the source paper's analysis protocol: The quality-filtered reads were processed with the UMI-based MiGEC pipeline, whose error correction step removed more than 90% of the raw TCR sequences. VDJ genes were aligned to IMGT germline references, and each clonotype was defined by a unique CDR3 amino acid sequence together with V-J genes. Clonal expansion, Shannon diversity, and CDR3 relatedness (CalcPairwiseDistances, ClusterSamples) were evaluated with VDJtools, and phylogenetic trees were built with CLCbio workbench. Clones with at least 8 unique UMIs were defined as expanded, with this threshold being based on coefficient-of-variation modelling across technical triplicates. TCRdb took the public reads, trimmed them with fastp at Q25, ran MiXCR for clone calling and kept in-frame beta chains. Rows are combined by CDR3 protein, so each entry shows the most common genes and DNA. These V and J calls are TCRdb output, not the study's own analysis. Within this sample are approximately 52,000 distinct CDR3 sequences, with around 3.3% of them counted one time only. The ten largest account for over 5% of the sample.

The sequencing input was PBMCs. Here the chain combines TRBV10-3 and TRBJ2-5; matching of 6 bases hints at TRBD2 as the D gene. This sequence was found in a man aged 40-49 years with multiple sclerosis. The CDR3 region: CAIRGSGGGETQYF. The nucleotide sequence reads as follows: TGTGCCATCAGGGGCTCCGGGGGAGGAGAGACCCAGTACTTC.